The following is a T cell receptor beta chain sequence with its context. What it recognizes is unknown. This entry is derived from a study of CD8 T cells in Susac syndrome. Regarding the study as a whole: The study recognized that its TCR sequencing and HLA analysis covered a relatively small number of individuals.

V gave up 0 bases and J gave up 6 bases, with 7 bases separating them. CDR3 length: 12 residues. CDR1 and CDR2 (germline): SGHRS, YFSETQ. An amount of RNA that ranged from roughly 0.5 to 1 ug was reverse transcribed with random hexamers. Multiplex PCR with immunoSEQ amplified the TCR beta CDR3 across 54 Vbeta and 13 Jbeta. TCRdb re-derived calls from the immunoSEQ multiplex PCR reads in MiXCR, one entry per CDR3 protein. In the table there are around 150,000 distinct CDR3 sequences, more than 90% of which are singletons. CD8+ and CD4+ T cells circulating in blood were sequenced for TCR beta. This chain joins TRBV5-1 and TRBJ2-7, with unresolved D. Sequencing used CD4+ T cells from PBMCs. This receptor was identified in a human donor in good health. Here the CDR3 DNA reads TGCGCCAGCAGCTTGGTACCCGGCGAGCAGTACTTC. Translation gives CASSLVPGEQYF.